What follows describes a single T cell receptor beta chain. The data stem from a study of T-cell reconstitution after alpha-beta-depleted transplantation in children. Unique molecular identifiers were built into the TCRbeta library. Via MiXCR, TCRdb re-called the PCR reads, giving one row per CDR3 protein. The data contain 500,000 to 750,000 distinct CDR3 sequences, roughly 27% of them singletons. The germline V gene has CDR1 DFQATT and CDR2 SNEGSKA (reference sequence). V gave up 6 bases and J gave up 7 bases, with 12 bases separating them. The CDR3 sequence is 11 residues long. This clonotype originated in a boy in the first two years of life with Wiskott-Aldrich syndrome, due to receive a stem cell transplant. The chain joins TRBV20-1 to TRBJ1-1; D is undetermined. The source material was PBMCs, sampled before TCRalphabeta/CD19-depleted stem cell transplant. In nucleotides, the CDR3 is TGCAGTGCATGGACCGACCGTGAAGCTTTCTTT. Its protein is CSAWTDREAFF.